This T cell receptor beta chain was found in a study of blood T cell repertoires in COVID-19. Libraries were prepared by immunoSEQ multiplex PCR; TCRdb keeps only in-frame clonotypes and omits some of them. The sample lists 270,000 or so clones; roughly 84% were seen once. V lost 4 bases and J lost 0, with 6 bases in between. The length of the CDR3 is 13 residues. The V gene's germline CDR1 is LGHNA and CDR2 YSLEER. Source material: peripheral blood. This rearrangement joins TRBV4-3 to TRBJ1-1; D unresolved. This receptor was identified in a woman between 18 and 29 years old with acute or convalescent COVID-19. CDR3 coding DNA: TGCGCCAGCAGCCTTCAGTTGAACACTGAAGCTTTCTTT. As protein: CASSLQLNTEAFF.